One sample yielded the 15 T cell receptor beta chains listed below, sequenced in a study of OX40 agonist ivuxolimab in advanced cancers. The assay was immunoSEQ multiplex PCR, and TCRdb's table has in-frame clones only and misses some. The sample records 65,000 to 100,000 clones, 80% to 90% being singletons. The sequencing used CD4+ or CD8+ T cells sorted from blood, collected in a trial of the OX40 agonist ivuxolimab. The receptor set was obtained from an adult with an advanced solid tumor such as melanoma, head and neck, liver or kidney cancer.

This chain joins TRBV2 and TRBJ1-2; no definite D call. V was pared by 1 base and J by 8 bases, with 14 bases between. The CDR3 runs 14 residues. The germline V gene encodes CDR1 SNHLY and CDR2 FYNNEI. CDR3 sequence: CASSEVTPWEGYTF. DNA of the CDR3: TGTGCCAGCAGTGAAGTTACCCCCTGGGAAGGCTACACCTTC.

The chain uses TRBV19 and TRBJ1-2, with a weak D call TRBD1 (6 bases). Trimming removed 7 bases from V and 7 bases from J, with 19 bases in between. Germline assignment: CDR1 LNHDA and CDR2 SQIVND (reference sequence). The CDR3 totals 14 residues. CDR3 sequence reads: CASNIPDRVGGYTF. The CDR3 DNA reads as TGTGCCAGTAATATTCCGGACAGAGTTGGTGGCTACACCTTC.

The chain joins TRBV5-1 to TRBJ1-2; D is unresolved. The CDR3 is 16 amino acids. In germline, CDR1 is SGHRS, CDR2 YFSETQ. Trimming left V 1 base short and J 5 bases short, with 18 bases between. The chain's CDR3 is CASSLNPLLGSYGYTF. The CDR3 DNA reads TGCGCCAGCAGCTTGAACCCTCTACTTGGTTCGTATGGCTACACCTTC.

V and J are TRBV5-1 and TRBJ2-5; possibly TRBD2 for D (5 bases). The DNA end is more similar to TRBJ2-7, so the J call may be wrong. Germline loops: CDR1 SGHRS, CDR2 YFSETQ. The CDR3 is 12 residues long. The chain's CDR3 is CASQGSSYEQYF. CDR3 coding DNA: TGCGCCAGCCAAGGGAGCTCCTACGAGCAGTACTTC.

The chain recombines TRBV7-9 with TRBJ1-1; perhaps TRBD1 as D (5 bases). The germline V gene has CDR1 SEHNR and CDR2 FQNEAQ (reference sequence). Deletions cut 1 base from V and 6 bases from J, with 9 bases between. There are 13 residues in the CDR3. The CDR3 DNA reads TGTGCCAGCAGCTTAGACCCGGGACCTGAAGCTTTCTTT. This gives the protein CASSLDPGPEAFF.

The chain carries TRBV4-1 and TRBJ2-3; 14 nucleotides match TRBD2. The germline V gene has CDR1 MGHRA and CDR2 YSYEKL. V shed 3 bases, J shed 3 bases, and the junction held 5 bases outside the gene matches. The CDR3 has 17 residues. CDR3 in amino acids: CASSHPGLAGGTDTQYF. The CDR3 region has the DNA TGCGCCAGCAGCCACCCCGGACTAGCGGGGGGTACAGATACGCAGTATTTT.

The V gene is TRBV15, the J gene TRBJ2-7; TRBD2 might be the D (6 bases). The length of the CDR3 is 16 residues. V lost 0 bases and J 6 bases, leaving 18 bases between the germline ends. CDR1 is LNHNV and CDR2 is YYDKDF in the germline V gene (reference sequence). CDR3 in DNA: TGTGCCACCAGCAGAGATGCGGGAACGCTACGACGCGAGCAGTACTTC. Amino acids: CATSRDAGTLRREQYF.

The DNA of the CDR3 is TGTGCCAGCAGTTTATCTCCTCCGGGACAGGGTCTCTACGAGCAGTACTTC. Translating it yields CASSLSPPGQGLYEQYF. The chain employs TRBV27 and TRBJ2-7; 9 nucleotides agree with TRBD1. CDR1 MNHEY and CDR2 SMNVEV come from the germline V gene (reference sequence). This CDR3 is built from 17 residues. V lost 0 bases, J lost 3 bases, and 9 bases stayed unmatched.

This sequence joins TRBV9 and TRBJ2-3; D not certain. The CDR3 extends over 15 amino acids. The germline V gene has CDR1 SGDLS and CDR2 YYNGEE. V lost 0 bases, J lost 4 bases, and 12 bases lay in between. CDR3: CASSVDRLPADTQYF. CDR3 nucleotides: TGTGCCAGCAGCGTAGATCGACTCCCCGCAGATACGCAGTATTTT.

The table lists this clone with a count of one. The V and J genes are TRBV19 and TRBJ1-2, with no clear D. The germline V and J ends were trimmed by 5 bases and 6 bases, with 13 bases remaining between them. Germline V CDR1 and CDR2: LNHDA, SQIVND (reference sequence). CDR3 length: 13 amino acids. The CDR3 DNA follows: TGTGCCAGTAGTTACACTATCAAGGATGGCTACACCTTC. Residues: CASSYTIKDGYTF.

This chain joins TRBV2 and TRBJ1-2; no definite D call. Germline CDR1 and CDR2: SNHLY and FYNNEI. V was clipped by 2 bases and J by 8 bases, with 12 bases between them. This CDR3 has 13 amino acids. CDR3 residues: CASSETPLGGYTF. The CDR3 DNA is TGTGCCAGCAGTGAAACACCCCTCGGGGGCTACACCTTC.

This clone was detected only a few times. V gene TRBV6-1 combines with J gene TRBJ2-1, with TRBD2 identical over 10 bases. Germline CDR1 reads MNHNS; CDR2 reads SASEGT. The CDR3 length is 17 residues. V dropped 4 bases and J dropped 3; count of bases not matched to a gene: 9. Here the CDR3 DNA reads TGTGCCAGCAGTGGAACGTCTAGGACTAGCGGCTACAATGAGCAGTTCTTC. Protein product: CASSGTSRTSGYNEQFF.

The count of this clone is one. The V and J genes are TRBV6-6 and TRBJ2-5; 7 bases are a match to TRBD1. V gave up 6 bases and J gave up 3 bases; unmatched junction bases: 7. Germline CDR1 reads MNHNY; CDR2 reads SVGAGI (reference sequence). The CDR3 length is 14 residues. The CDR3 bases are TGTGCCAGCAGCCCAACCGGGACAGAAGAGACCCAGTACTTC. Its protein is CASSPTGTEETQYF.

V usage is TRBV18 and J usage is TRBJ2-2, with a possible D match to TRBD1 (5 bases). The CDR3 spans 17 residues. Germline V gene data show CDR1 as KGHSH and CDR2 as LQKENI. The V and J ends lost 3 bases and 2 bases respectively, with 16 bases between them. The DNA of the CDR3 is TGTGCCAGCTCACCTATTCCTGGGCAGGGAAACACCGGGGAGCTGTTTTTT. Amino acids: CASSPIPGQGNTGELFF.

The chain recombines TRBV7-9 with TRBJ2-1; 11 bases are a match to TRBD1. This CDR3 is built from 16 residues. Germline V gene sequence: CDR1 SEHNR, CDR2 FQNEAQ (reference sequence). V lost 1 base, J lost 6 bases, and 5 bases stayed unmatched. The CDR3 DNA sequence: TGTGCCAGCAGCTTAGAAACCGGGACAGGGGGCAATGAGCAGTTCTTC. Translating it yields CASSLETGTGGNEQFF. The complete variable domain, with remaining parts taken from reference TRBV7-9 and TRBJ2-1, reads DTGVSQNPRHKITKRGQNVTFRCDPISEHNRLYWYRQTLGQGPEFLTYFQNEAQLEKSRLLSDRFSAERPKGSFSTLEIQRTEQGDSAMYLCASSLETGTGGNEQFFGPGTRLTVL.